This note documents a single T cell receptor beta chain sequence. What it binds is unknown. The library targeted TCRbeta and was prepared with unique molecular identifiers. TCRdb used MiXCR to reprocess the PCR reads, holding one entry per CDR3 protein. The table lists roughly 50,000 distinct CDR3 sequences, approximately 46% of them singletons, with under 98% in the top ten. This sample was included in a study of T-cell reconstitution after alpha-beta-depleted transplantation in children. Study results and caveats: After transplant, high TCRbeta diversity at day 60 in some patients arose from surviving recipient T cells and thymic progenitors. Counts and diversity of T cells one year after transplant came mostly from newly produced T cells. As was reported, about two months after transplant, alpha-beta T cells came from several hundred expanded graft clones.

Germline V gene lookup returns CDR1 SEHNR and CDR2 FQNEAQ (reference sequence). The CDR3 covers 14 residues. The V segment lost 6 bases and the J segment 15 bases; nucleotides outside the gene matches: 16. Material: PBMCs, mostly from graft donor cells, obtained 360 days after TCRalphabeta/CD19-depleted stem cell transplant. The V call is TRBV7-9, the J call TRBJ2-1; the match to TRBD2 covers 8 bases. The sequence was obtained from a male patient aged 10 to 17 who had a stem cell transplant for acute lymphoblastic leukemia, so the T cells may come from the graft donor. The CDR3 nucleotides are TGTGCCAGCAGACCACTAGCGGAACCTAGCAGGACGTTCTTC. It codes for CASRPLAEPSRTFF.